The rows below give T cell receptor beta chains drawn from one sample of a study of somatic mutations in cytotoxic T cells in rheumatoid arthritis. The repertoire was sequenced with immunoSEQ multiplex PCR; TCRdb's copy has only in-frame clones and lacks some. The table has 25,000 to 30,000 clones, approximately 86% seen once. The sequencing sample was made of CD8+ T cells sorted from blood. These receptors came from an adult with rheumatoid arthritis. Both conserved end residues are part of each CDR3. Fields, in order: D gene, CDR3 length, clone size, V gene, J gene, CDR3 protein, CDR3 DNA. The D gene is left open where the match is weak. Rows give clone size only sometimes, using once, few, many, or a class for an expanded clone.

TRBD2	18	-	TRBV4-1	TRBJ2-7	CASSQVTSAVSTGYEQYF	TGCGCCAGCAGCCAAGTTACTAGCGCCGTTTCTACCGGCTACGAGCAGTACTTC
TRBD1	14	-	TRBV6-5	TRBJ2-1	CASSYSGTGVEQFF	TGTGCCAGCAGTTACTCGGGGACAGGGGTTGAGCAGTTCTTC
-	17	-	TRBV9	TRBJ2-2	CASSVDVSWGGGGELFF	TGTGCCAGCAGCGTAGATGTATCCTGGGGGGGCGGCGGGGAGCTGTTTTTT
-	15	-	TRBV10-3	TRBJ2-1	CAISVNRETYNEQFF	TGTGCCATCAGTGTAAACAGGGAAACCTACAATGAGCAGTTCTTC
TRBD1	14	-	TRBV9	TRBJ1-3	CASSPGTGENTIYF	TGTGCCAGCAGCCCAGGGACAGGGGAAAACACCATATATTTT
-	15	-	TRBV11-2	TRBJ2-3	CASSSTKTRADTQYF	TGTGCCAGCAGCTCGACAAAGACTAGGGCAGATACGCAGTATTTT
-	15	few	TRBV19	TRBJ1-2	CASSPDSGSYHGYTF	TGTGCCAGTAGTCCCGACTCGGGGTCATACCATGGCTACACCTTC
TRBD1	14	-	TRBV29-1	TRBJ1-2	CSVERDRANYGYTF	TGCAGCGTTGAAAGGGACAGAGCTAACTATGGCTACACCTTC
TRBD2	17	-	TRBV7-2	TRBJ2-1	CASSLELAGYSYNEQFF	TGTGCCAGCAGCTTAGAGCTAGCGGGGTACTCCTACAATGAGCAGTTCTTC
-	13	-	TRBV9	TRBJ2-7	CASSVGGSDEQYF	TGTGCCAGCAGCGTCGGGGGATCTGACGAGCAGTACTTC
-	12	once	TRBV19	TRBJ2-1	CASSTTKREQFF	TGTGCCAGTAGTACCACCAAACGGGAGCAGTTCTTC
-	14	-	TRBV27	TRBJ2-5	CASSFLANQETQYF	TGTGCCAGCAGTTTTCTAGCGAACCAAGAGACCCAGTACTTC
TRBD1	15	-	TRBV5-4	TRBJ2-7	CASSHVQGSSYEQYF	TGTGCCAGCAGCCATGTACAGGGGAGCTCCTACGAGCAGTACTTC
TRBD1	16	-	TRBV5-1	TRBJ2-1	CASSTEQGETYNEQFF	TGCGCCAGCAGCACCGAACAGGGGGAAACCTACAATGAGCAGTTCTTC
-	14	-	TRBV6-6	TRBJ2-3	CASSSPGLTDTQYF	TGTGCCAGCAGTTCCCCAGGGCTCACAGATACGCAGTATTTT
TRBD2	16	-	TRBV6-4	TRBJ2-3	CASSASSGGSTDTQYF	TGTGCCAGCAGTGCGTCTAGCGGAGGAAGCACAGATACGCAGTATTTT
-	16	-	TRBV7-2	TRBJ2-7	CASSLVGGAGSYEQYF	TGTGCCAGCAGCTTAGTTGGGGGGGCCGGATCCTACGAGCAGTACTTC
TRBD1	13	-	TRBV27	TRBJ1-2	CASSFGRGGGYTF	TGTGCCAGCAGTTTCGGCAGGGGGGGAGGCTACACCTTC
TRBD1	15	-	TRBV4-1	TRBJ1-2	CASSQVGEGAGGYTF	TGCGCCAGCAGCCAAGTCGGTGAGGGGGCTGGAGGCTACACCTTC
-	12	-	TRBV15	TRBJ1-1	CATSSGATEAFF	TGTGCCACTAGTTCAGGGGCCACTGAAGCTTTCTTT
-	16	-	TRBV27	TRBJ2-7	CASSFSTPGTTYEQYF	TGTGCCAGCAGTTTTTCTACCCCGGGGACAACCTACGAGCAGTACTTC
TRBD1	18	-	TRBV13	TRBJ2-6	CASSLMGQGARGANVLTF	TGTGCCAGCAGCTTAATGGGACAGGGGGCGCGCGGGGCCAACGTCCTGACTTTC
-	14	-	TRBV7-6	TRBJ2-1	CASSLNRDNNEQFF	TGTGCCAGCAGCTTGAACCGGGACAACAATGAGCAGTTCTTC
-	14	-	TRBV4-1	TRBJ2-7	CASSQPGQSYEQYF	TGCGCCAGCAGCCAACCGGGACAAAGCTACGAGCAGTACTTC
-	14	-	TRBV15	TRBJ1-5	CATSRSWGNQPQHF	TGTGCCACCAGCAGGTCATGGGGCAATCAGCCCCAGCATTTT
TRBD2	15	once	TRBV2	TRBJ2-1	CASSELAGGLHEQFF	TGTGCCAGCAGTGAACTAGCGGGGGGTCTCCATGAGCAGTTCTTC
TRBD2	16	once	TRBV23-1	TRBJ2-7	CASNSGTSVRVYEQYF	TGCGCCAGCAACTCCGGGACTAGCGTTCGAGTTTACGAGCAGTACTTC
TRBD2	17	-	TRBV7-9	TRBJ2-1	CASSSPRREGKRDEQFF	TGTGCCAGCAGCTCCCCACGGCGGGAGGGCAAGAGGGATGAGCAGTTCTTC
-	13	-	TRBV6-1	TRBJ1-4	CASSEGYMEKLFF	TGTGCCAGCAGTGAGGGGTACATGGAAAAACTGTTTTTT
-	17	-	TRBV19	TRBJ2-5	CASSWGSGGELQETQYF	TGTGCCAGTAGTTGGGGATCTGGCGGAGAATTACAAGAGACCCAGTACTTC
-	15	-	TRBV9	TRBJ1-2	CASSVDKYGGYGYTF	TGTGCCAGCAGCGTAGATAAATATGGTGGCTATGGCTACACCTTC
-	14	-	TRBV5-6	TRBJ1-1	CASSSTTRDTEAFF	TGTGCCAGCAGCTCTACTACGAGGGACACTGAAGCTTTCTTT
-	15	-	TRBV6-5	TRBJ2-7	CASSFGGTGTYEQYF	TGTGCCAGCAGCTTCGGGGGGACAGGAACCTACGAGCAGTACTTC
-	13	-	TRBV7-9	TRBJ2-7	CASSGGTSNEQYF	TGTGCCAGCAGCGGCGGGACATCCAACGAGCAGTACTTC
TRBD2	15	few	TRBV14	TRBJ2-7	CASSYYSGGPYEQYF	TGTGCCAGCAGCTATTATAGCGGGGGGCCCTACGAGCAGTACTTC
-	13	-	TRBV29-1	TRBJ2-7	CSVVSKSSYEQYF	TGCAGCGTTGTGTCAAAGAGCTCCTACGAGCAGTACTTC
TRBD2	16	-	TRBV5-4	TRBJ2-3	CASSLGSGSYTDTQYF	TGTGCCAGCAGCTTGGGTAGCGGGAGTTACACAGATACGCAGTATTTT
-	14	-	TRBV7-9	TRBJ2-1	CASSPQGEYNEQFF	TGTGCCAGCAGCCCACAGGGAGAGTACAATGAGCAGTTCTTC
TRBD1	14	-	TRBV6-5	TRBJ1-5	CASSSGQGTQPQHF	TGTGCCAGCAGTTCGGGACAGGGGACTCAGCCCCAGCATTTT
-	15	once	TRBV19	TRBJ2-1	CASSITESSYNEQFF	TGTGCCAGTAGTATAACGGAGAGCTCCTACAATGAGCAGTTCTTC
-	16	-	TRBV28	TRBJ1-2	CASSFPSDRSNYGYTF	TGTGCCAGCAGTTTCCCTAGTGACAGATCTAACTATGGCTACACCTTC
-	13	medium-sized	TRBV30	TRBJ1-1	CAWSQGSHTEAFF	TGTGCCTGGAGTCAGGGATCGCACACTGAAGCTTTCTTT
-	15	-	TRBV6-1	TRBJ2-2	CASGWTTSNTGELFF	TGTGCCAGCGGATGGACAACCTCGAACACCGGGGAGCTGTTTTTT
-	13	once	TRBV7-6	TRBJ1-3	CASSWGAGNTIYF	TGTGCCAGTTCGTGGGGTGCCGGAAACACCATATATTTT
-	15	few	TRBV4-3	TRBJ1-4	CASSQDWSLREKLFF	TGCGCCAGCAGCCAAGACTGGAGTTTACGTGAAAAACTGTTTTTT
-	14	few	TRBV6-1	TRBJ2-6	CASEDRSGANVLTF	TGTGCCAGCGAAGACAGGTCTGGGGCCAACGTCCTGACTTTC
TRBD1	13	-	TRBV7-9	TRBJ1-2	CASRAGTEHGYTF	TGTGCCAGCAGGGCCGGGACAGAGCATGGCTACACCTTC
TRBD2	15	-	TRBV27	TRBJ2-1	CASSFISGGYNEQFF	TGTGCCAGCAGTTTTATTAGCGGGGGATACAATGAGCAGTTCTTC
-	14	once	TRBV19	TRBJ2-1	CASTLSGIHNEQFF	TGTGCCAGTACTCTTTCGGGGATCCACAATGAGCAGTTCTTC